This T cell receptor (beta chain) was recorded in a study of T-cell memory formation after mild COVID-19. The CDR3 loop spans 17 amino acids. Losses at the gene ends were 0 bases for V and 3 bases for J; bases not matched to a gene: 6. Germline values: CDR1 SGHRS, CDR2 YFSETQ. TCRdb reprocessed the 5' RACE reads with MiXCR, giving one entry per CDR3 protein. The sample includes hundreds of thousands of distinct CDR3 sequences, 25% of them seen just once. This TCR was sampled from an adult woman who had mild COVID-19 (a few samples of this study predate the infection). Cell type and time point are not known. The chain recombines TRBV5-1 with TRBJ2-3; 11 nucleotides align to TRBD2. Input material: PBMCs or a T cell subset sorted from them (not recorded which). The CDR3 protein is CASSLEPSGRTTDTQYF. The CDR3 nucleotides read TGCGCCAGCAGCTTGGAGCCTAGCGGGAGGACAACAGATACGCAGTATTTT.